One TCR beta chain is described in this entry. It has no known antigen specificity. Base qualities are not recorded, but no much larger clone differs from it by a single base. The donors were healthy, HIV-negative adults with no recently reported acute infections or vaccinations. Every donor was a Caucasian adult residing in Nashville, Tennessee, USA. In the unsorted samples, 70 million to 90 million PBMCs were counted, and genomic DNA was extracted using the QIAamp DNA Blood Mini kit. After blood collection by leukapheresis, PBMCs were isolated using Ficoll-Histopaque density gradient centrifugation and then cryopreserved in the vapor phase of liquid nitrogen. Using the deep immunoSEQ assay, multiplex PCR amplified TCR CDR3 regions from genomic DNA. For each cell subset, the extracted genomic DNA was distributed evenly across all wells of several immunoSEQ 96-well plates, and each plate served as one replicate. For unsorted PBMC, about 0.3 ug genomic DNA, equal to tens of thousands of T cell genomes, was loaded into each replicate PCR. Ten immunoSEQ deep assay plates were used to sequence unsorted PBMC genomic DNA. Purified libraries were measured with a Qubit 3.0 fluorometer, size-checked on a Bioanalyzer 2100, and measured again with the KAPA Library Quantification kit. Every immunoSEQ 96-well plate was sequenced on a dedicated single-read 150-cycle Illumina NextSeq 550 flow cell. For the original study's pipeline: The immunoSEQ output contained only junctional sequences without quality scores, so filtering could not match that applied to full-length reads. Sequences were annotated with PyIR, a Python wrapper for IgBLAST v1.9, and V/J genes and CDR3 were assigned using IMGT germline references. Reads were removed for weak V/J assignments (E-value above 1e-6), missing CDR3, stop codons, out-of-frame junctions, or ambiguous translated residues. V3J clonotypes were defined as sequences sharing an identical inferred V gene, J gene, and CDR3 amino acid sequence. Percentage overlap between repertoires was calculated by dividing the number of shared unique clonotypes by the size of the smaller repertoire. Richness of each repertoire was evaluated using RTK rarefaction, the Chao1 estimator, and Recon v2.1 estimates of unobserved clonotypes. The immuneACCESS repertoire file appears here via TCRdb, limited to in-frame rearrangements. These files lack a portion of the clones; in checked studies, under half of the deficit traces to unresolved V genes, and the cause of the others is not known. V and J calls and clone size are copied from that table; D and trimming were computed from the DNA. The sample includes around 480,000 clones, with about three quarters observed a single time. The ten largest clones take up around 12% of the sample.

The entry originates in a study of shared clonotypes between healthy human individuals (dated by TCRdb to 2018 to 2021). Regarding the research as a whole: A few men and two women, aged 18 to 49 years, made up the cohort. To estimate repertoire size and how much clonotype sharing occurs between individuals, the study deeply sequenced the blood TCR repertoires of five healthy adults. To increase sequencing depth and limit assay-specific biases, TCR repertoire library preparation and sequencing were carried out by different laboratories using diverse techniques. Each donor's leukapheresis produced roughly between roughly 0.85 and 9 billion PBMCs.

Results the study describes overall, beyond this receptor: The genetic and exposure-history diversity represented was limited by the small number of donors. Only blood was sampled, and tissue TCR repertoires likely differ from those in blood. Pairwise subsampling indicated that sequencing depth was expected to affect the degree of clonotype sharing among donors.

V and J are truncated by 2 bases and 8 bases respectively, leaving an intervening sequence of 13 bases. Counted from cysteine to phenylalanine, this CDR3 has 14 amino acids. Solely the CDR3 DNA is kept, with 42 bases framed from the first base. CDR1 and CDR2, per the germline V gene, are SGHRS and YFSETQ. The rearranged segments are TRBV5-1 and TRBJ1-4, with TRBD1 as a weak D call on 6 bases. Sequenced: PBMCs. The TCR originated in a woman aged 40 to 50 in good health. Some clones in this sample may be carry-over from other donors' samples. The CDR3 is CASSFGRGNEKLFF. The DNA sequence is given as TGCGCCAGCAGCTTCGGTAGGGGGAACGAAAAACTGTTTTTT.